This TCR beta chain is drawn from a study of blood T cells in healthy people across ages. Points from the study as a whole: Diversity of TCR beta per million T cells declined in a roughly linear way with age.

This clonotype showed up just a few times. Its target is unknown. The use of a sample-barcoded 5' primer and a J-beta primer mix characterized a second PCR of about 7 to 12 cycles. Every molecule of cDNA carried a tag from a template-switch adaptor with 12 random nucleotides. MiXCR, applied by TCRdb to the 5' RACE reads, yields one record per CDR3 protein. This sample carries 750,000 or so distinct CDR3 sequences, roughly 25% of them seen once, and the ten largest clones take 9.4%. This CDR3 spans 17 amino acids. Germline V gene data show CDR1 as MGHRA and CDR2 as YSYEKL. Trimming at V came to 8 bases and at J to 6 bases, leaving 21 bases not matched to a gene. These data were likewise used in another study, on T cells of mothers and their children. Turning to that study: In this cohort, donors were three healthy Caucasian mothers plus their six children. In the second PCR, M1S primer introduced barcodes and 2-4 random bases.

This receptor was taken from a boy younger than 18 in good health. Source material: blood. The rearrangement links TRBV4-1 to TRBJ2-7; 8 bases fit TRBD1. Written as DNA, the CDR3 is TGCGCCAGCGCGGGGCCCCCTGACGGGACAGGTCCATTCGAGCAGTACTTC. Protein sequence: CASAGPPDGTGPFEQYF.